Presented here are 19 T cell receptor beta chains from one specimen sequenced in a study of OX40 agonist ivuxolimab in advanced cancers. Using immunoSEQ multiplex PCR, the repertoire was profiled, and TCRdb retains in-frame clones only, with some absent. The sample lists about 69,000 clones; around 90% were seen once. The source material was CD4+ or CD8+ T cells sorted from blood, sampled in a trial of the OX40 agonist ivuxolimab. Every receptor here comes from an adult with an advanced solid tumor such as melanoma, head and neck, liver or kidney cancer.

This clone came up a few times. The chain carries TRBV18 and TRBJ2-7; 7 bases line up with TRBD2. Germline loops: CDR1 KGHSH, CDR2 LQKENI. This CDR3 has 15 amino acids. V trimming: 0 bases; J trimming: 2 bases; junction bases outside the gene matches: 4. The CDR3 protein is CASSPPSGTPYEQYF. In nucleotides, the CDR3 is TGTGCCAGCTCACCACCGAGCGGGACGCCCTACGAGCAGTACTTC.

This clone was detected once. The chain joins TRBV20-1 to TRBJ2-2, with D possibly being TRBD1 (6 bases). CDR1 DFQATT and CDR2 SNEGSKA come from the germline V gene (reference sequence). The CDR3 totals 11 residues. V lost 6 bases to trimming and J lost 7 bases, with 9 bases between them. The CDR3 loop reads CSATGFGELFF. CDR3 in DNA: TGCAGTGCAACAGGGTTCGGGGAGCTGTTTTTT.

The J gene is TRBJ1-4, the V gene TRBV14; 8 bases fit TRBD1. Per germline, CDR1 SGHDN and CDR2 FVKESK. This CDR3 comprises 17 residues. V lost 1 base and J lost 7; bases outside the gene matches: 11. The chain's CDR3 is CASSQARFRGLGEKLFF. The CDR3, as DNA: TGTGCCAGCAGCCAAGCAAGATTCAGGGGGCTTGGTGAAAAACTGTTTTTT.

This clone was observed once. This chain connects TRBV4-2 to TRBJ2-7; unclear D gene. Between the trimmed V and J ends, which lost 0 bases and 0 bases, there was a span of 6 bases. CDR1 and CDR2 (germline): LGHNA, YNFKEQ. This CDR3 has 14 amino acids. CDR3 nucleotide sequence: TGTGCCAGCAGCCAAGACGTACACTCCTACGAGCAGTACTTC. Its translation is CASSQDVHSYEQYF.

The chain recombines TRBV2 with TRBJ1-6, with TRBD1 identical over 8 bases. CDR3 length equals 15 residues. Trimming removed 6 bases from V and 4 bases from J; junction bases left unmatched: 5. CDR1 SNHLY and CDR2 FYNNEI come from the germline V gene. CDR3 DNA sequence: TGTGCCAGCAGACCCCGACAGGGGTATAATTCACCCCTCCACTTT. It encodes CASRPRQGYNSPLHF.

The gene calls are TRBV5-6 and TRBJ2-7; D perhaps matches TRBD1 (5 bases). The length of the CDR3 is 13 residues. Trimming left V 4 bases short and J 2 bases short, with 10 bases between. Germline V gene sequence: CDR1 SGHDT, CDR2 YYEEEE. As DNA, the CDR3 is TGTGCCAGCAGCCCCGACAGAACCTACGAGCAGTACTTC. Encoded protein: CASSPDRTYEQYF.

The CDR3 sequence: CASRPTSTDTQYF. The CDR3 DNA is TGTGCCAGCAGACCGACAAGCACAGATACGCAGTATTTT. The chain links TRBV7-3 to TRBJ2-3, with no clear D. Germline loops: CDR1 SGHTA, CDR2 FQGTGA. There are 13 residues in the CDR3. V was pared by 6 bases and J by 0 bases, with 7 bases between.

This clone was picked up one time. This chain links TRBV28 with TRBJ1-6, with a weak D call TRBD1 (6 bases). Germline V gene data show CDR1 as MDHEN and CDR2 as SYDVKM. V lost 6 bases and J 10 bases, leaving 10 bases between the germline ends. CDR3 length: 12 amino acids. CDR3 sequence: CASSYRASPLHF. The CDR3 bases are TGTGCCAGCAGCTACAGGGCGTCACCCCTCCACTTT.

This clone was detected once. The chain carries TRBV10-2 and TRBJ2-7; D is undetermined. Germline CDR1 is WSHSY and CDR2 is SAAADI. The CDR3 spans 11 residues. With 0 bases removed from V and 4 bases from J, the gap between germline ends came to 1 base. The CDR3 sequence: CASSESYEQYF. The CDR3 coding sequence is TGCGCCAGCAGTGAGTCGTACGAGCAGTACTTC.

This chain links TRBV5-1 with TRBJ2-3; 10 nucleotides match TRBD2. This CDR3 contains 15 residues. Per the germline V gene, CDR1 is SGHRS and CDR2 is YFSETQ. V was clipped by 1 base and J by 3 bases; unmatched bases: 2. CDR3 loop: CASSLTSGITDTQYF. The DNA of the CDR3 is TGCGCCAGCAGCTTGACTAGCGGGATTACAGATACGCAGTATTTT.

Points on this clone: One junction end does not reproduce the germline sequence, and a read error may be involved. The chain links TRBV7-2 to TRBJ2-3; 7 positions match TRBD1. The CDR3 runs to 13 residues. Germline V gene sequence: CDR1 SGHTA, CDR2 FQGNSA. The CDR3 is CASSLPYPRGINF. The CDR3 DNA follows: TGTGCCAGCAGCTTACCTTACCCCAGGGGGATTAACTTT.

This clone appeared a few times. The chain couples TRBV29-1 to TRBJ1-1; D is ambiguous. The CDR3 loop spans 11 amino acids. Trimming stripped 7 bases from V and 4 bases from J, with 10 bases between. Germline-derived CDR1 and CDR2 are SQVTM and ANQGSEA. CDR3: CSAHAGTEAFF. The DNA of the CDR3 is TGCAGCGCCCACGCTGGCACTGAAGCTTTCTTT.

The chain couples TRBV4-3 to TRBJ1-2; D possibly corresponds to TRBD1 (5 bases). V was shortened by 0 bases and J by 5 bases, with 16 bases between the two germline ends. Germline V gene lookup returns CDR1 LGHNA and CDR2 YSLEER. This CDR3 has 16 amino acids. CDR3 sequence (DNA): TGCGCCAGCAGCCAAGATTCGGGACCTTGGGGTTATGGCTACACCTTC. Encoded protein: CASSQDSGPWGYGYTF.

V gene TRBV14 combines with J gene TRBJ2-7; D perhaps matches TRBD2 (6 bases). In germline, CDR1 is SGHDN, CDR2 FVKESK. V was trimmed by 5 bases and J by 9 bases, leaving 17 bases between them. CDR3 length: 13 residues. The CDR3 nucleotides are TGTGCCAGCAGCGGGGGACTCTTGTTCGGGCAGTACTTC. This gives the protein CASSGGLLFGQYF.

The rearrangement links TRBV10-3 to TRBJ2-5; 12 nucleotides agree with TRBD2. Per germline, CDR1 ENHRY and CDR2 SYGVKD. With V trimmed by 0 bases and J by 8 bases, 7 bases remained unmatched. The CDR3 extends over 16 amino acids. CDR3 bases: TGTGCCATCAGTGAGTCTGGACTAGCGGGGTCCGGAACCCAGTACTTC. It specifies CAISESGLAGSGTQYF.

V and J are TRBV11-3 and TRBJ2-7, with 8 bases matching TRBD2. J lost 7 bases, V lost 4 bases, and 12 bases had no gene match. The CDR3 contains 15 residues. CDR1 is SGHNT, CDR2 YENEEA, per germline. The CDR3 loop reads CASSSRVAGKEEQYF. The CDR3 nucleotides read TGTGCCAGCAGCTCCCGGGTAGCGGGAAAAGAAGAGCAGTACTTC.

The rearrangement joins TRBV29-1 to TRBJ2-1, with 7 bases aligning to TRBD1. Germline CDR1 is SQVTM and CDR2 is ANQGSEA. Trimming removed 7 bases from V and 0 bases from J; junction bases left unmatched: 6. CDR3 length: 14 residues. The CDR3 sequence is CSAAGGYSYNEQFF. CDR3 in DNA: TGCAGCGCAGCAGGGGGATACTCCTACAATGAGCAGTTCTTC.

The chain has TRBV28 and TRBJ1-1, with D perhaps TRBD1 (6 bases). The CDR3 consists of 14 residues. The ends were cut back, 6 bases at V and 7 bases at J, with 18 bases in the middle. Germline CDR1 reads MDHEN; CDR2 reads SYDVKM. The CDR3 sequence is CASRPGTRKGEAFF. In nucleotides, the CDR3 is TGTGCCAGCAGACCCGGGACAAGGAAAGGTGAAGCTTTCTTT.

The chain uses TRBV7-9 and TRBJ2-1; the D gene could be TRBD1 or TRBD2 (5 bases each). The ends were cut back, 11 bases at V and 6 bases at J, with 14 bases in the middle. The CDR3 runs 12 residues. From germline, CDR1 is SEHNR and CDR2 FQNEAQ (reference sequence). The CDR3: CAGTRTLNEQFF. The DNA of the CDR3 is TGTGCCGGGACCCGTACTCTCAATGAGCAGTTCTTC.